These 27 T cell receptor beta chains originate from one sample sequenced in a study of PD-1 blockade in classical Hodgkin lymphoma. Some clones are missing from TCRdb's copy, which holds only in-frame ones; the method was immunoSEQ multiplex PCR. Of some 90,000 clones listed, 78% were seen once; the top ten hold roughly 9.4%. The time point denotes: cycle 4 day 1 (C4D1), after less than seven weeks of nivolumab. Every patient relapsed after autologous stem cell transplantation, and brentuximab vedotin exposure varied. Source: peripheral blood mononuclear cells (PBMCs), taken before the fourth cycle of nivolumab. The receptors were sampled from a human donor with classical Hodgkin lymphoma.

This clone has more than one count but fewer than ten. Here the CDR3 DNA reads TGTGCCAGCAGCTTAGATCCGGGACAGGTCGCTGGCTACACCTTC. Protein: CASSLDPGQVAGYTF. The rearrangement joins TRBV11-2 to TRBJ1-2; TRBD1 matches at 8 bases. Unmatched junction bases numbered 7, after V lost 0 bases and J lost 7 bases. Germline V lookup: CDR1 SGHAT, CDR2 FQNNGV. This CDR3 is built from 15 residues. Drawing the rest from reference TRBV11-2 and TRBJ1-2, the complete variable domain is EAGVAQSPRYKIIEKRQSVAFWCNPISGHATLYWYQQILGQGPKLLIQFQNNGVVDDSQLPKDRFSAERLKGVDSTLKIQPAKLEDSAVYLCASSLDPGQVAGYTFGSGTRLTVV.

The CDR3 is CASTRSNNEQFF. CDR3 sequence (DNA): TGTGCCAGTACCCGCTCTAACAATGAGCAGTTCTTC. The chain employs TRBV19 and TRBJ2-1; D unresolved. The CDR3 is 12 residues long. Germline CDR1 LNHDA, CDR2 SQIVND (reference sequence). Trimming removed 7 bases from V and 5 bases from J, with 9 bases in between.

The chain employs TRBV11-2 and TRBJ2-3, with TRBD1 matching over 8 bases. CDR3 size: 16 residues. In germline, CDR1 is SGHAT, CDR2 FQNNGV. V dropped 1 base and J dropped 4; count of bases not matched to a gene: 7. The CDR3 DNA reads TGTGCCAGCAGCTTAGTGGCAGGGGGCGGCGCAGATACGCAGTATTTT. This translates into CASSLVAGGGADTQYF.

This sequence joins TRBV7-9 and TRBJ1-1; unclear D gene. Trimming removed 6 bases from V and 4 bases from J, with 12 bases in between. Germline V gene data show CDR1 as SEHNR and CDR2 as FQNEAQ (reference sequence). This CDR3 comprises 13 residues. The CDR3 sequence is CASRLPGPTEAFF. In DNA, the CDR3 is TGTGCCAGCAGGCTCCCAGGCCCCACTGAAGCTTTCTTT.

The chain uses TRBV7-6 and TRBJ2-1; 9 positions match TRBD2. Looked up from germline, CDR1 is SGHVS and CDR2 is FNYEAQ. Germline trimming cut 2 bases from V and 2 bases from J; bases unmatched to any gene: 7. The CDR3 spans 17 residues. The CDR3 DNA is TGTGCCAGCAGCTTATCCCCAGCGGGGGGTACCTACAATGAGCAGTTCTTC. Protein: CASSLSPAGGTYNEQFF.

The chain recombines TRBV5-6 with TRBJ2-6; D remains unclear. Germline V gene lookup returns CDR1 SGHDT and CDR2 YYEEEE. Trimming took off 1 base at V and 0 bases at J, with 11 bases between the two ends. The CDR3 is 17 amino acids. As DNA, the CDR3 is TGTGCCAGCAGCTTGAACTCGGGCACCTCTGGGGCCAACGTCCTGACTTTC. Its translation is CASSLNSGTSGANVLTF.

The gene calls are TRBV11-1 and TRBJ1-5; 9 bases are a match to TRBD1. The CDR3 contains 13 residues. Per germline, CDR1 SGHAT and CDR2 FQDESV (reference sequence). The V gene end was trimmed by 5 bases and the J gene end by 7 bases; junction bases not matched to a gene: 3. In DNA form, the CDR3 reads TGTGCCAGCAGCCAGGACAGGGGCCAGCCCCAGCATTTT. Protein: CASSQDRGQPQHF.

V and J are TRBV28 and TRBJ2-1; the D call may be TRBD1 or TRBD2 (5 bases each). The length of the CDR3 is 16 residues. Trimming shortened V by 3 bases and J by 5 bases, and 17 bases separated the two germline ends. Germline V gene data show CDR1 as MDHEN and CDR2 as SYDVKM. This CDR3 reads CASSLRDGRGNNEQFF. The CDR3 DNA follows: TGTGCCAGCAGTTTGAGAGACGGCCGGGGCAACAATGAGCAGTTCTTC.

The chain employs TRBV19 and TRBJ1-2, with unresolved D. CDR3 length: 12 residues. CDR1 LNHDA and CDR2 SQIVND come from the germline V gene (reference sequence). Trimming removed 2 bases from V and 4 bases from J, with 5 bases in between. The CDR3 nucleotides are TGTGCCAGTAGTATACCTGGCTATGGCTACACCTTC. Translation gives CASSIPGYGYTF.

This clone was found a few times. This rearrangement joins TRBV5-5 to TRBJ2-7, with a tentative D call TRBD2 (5 bases). The V end lost 0 bases, the J end lost 6 bases, and 7 bases lay between the germline ends. CDR3 length: 12 residues. Germline loops: CDR1 SGHKS, CDR2 YYEKEE (reference sequence). The CDR3 DNA sequence: TGTGCCAGCAGCTTGGTAGCGATCGAGCAGTACTTC. It is translated as CASSLVAIEQYF.

The J gene is TRBJ2-1, the V gene TRBV7-3, with TRBD1 matching 9 bases. The CDR3 is made up of 17 amino acids. Germline V gene data show CDR1 as SGHTA and CDR2 as FQGTGA. V was clipped by 1 base and J by 0 bases; unmatched bases: 4. Written as DNA, the CDR3 is TGTGCCAGCAGCTTAAGTGGGACAGGGAGCTCCTACAATGAGCAGTTCTTC. Translation: CASSLSGTGSSYNEQFF.

This rearrangement joins TRBV5-1 to TRBJ2-5; D is unclear. V gave up 0 bases and J gave up 7 bases, with 4 bases separating them. In germline, CDR1 is SGHRS, CDR2 YFSETQ. The CDR3 covers 11 residues. CDR3: CASSLEGTQYF. CDR3 nucleotide sequence: TGCGCCAGCAGCTTGGAGGGGACCCAGTACTTC.

The V call is TRBV4-1, the J call TRBJ1-2, with 12 positions matching TRBD1. V trimming: 4 bases; J trimming: 3 bases; junction bases outside the gene matches: 9. Germline V gene data show CDR1 as MGHRA and CDR2 as YSYEKL. The CDR3 is made up of 17 amino acids. The CDR3 DNA follows: TGCGCCAGCAGCCCCCAGCTGGGGACAGGGGGCGACTATGGCTACACCTTC. It specifies CASSPQLGTGGDYGYTF.

This rearrangement joins TRBV6-5 to TRBJ2-2; 7 nucleotides match TRBD2. The germline gives CDR1 MNHEY, CDR2 SVGAGI. With V trimmed by 6 bases and J by 6 bases, 10 bases remained unmatched. The CDR3 sequence is 15 residues long. CDR3 nucleotide sequence: TGTGCCAGCAGAACCCCGGGAGGAAGACCCGGGGAGCTGTTTTTT. The encoded protein is CASRTPGGRPGELFF.

This clone was seen once. The V gene is TRBV11-3, the J gene TRBJ2-7; 9 positions agree with TRBD2. J was trimmed by 5 bases and V by 3 bases; bases with no gene match: 5. Per germline, CDR1 SGHNT and CDR2 YENEEA. The CDR3 length is 14 residues. CDR3 loop: CASSFSGSFNEQYF. The CDR3 DNA reads as TGTGCCAGCAGCTTTAGCGGGAGTTTCAACGAGCAGTACTTC. The full variable domain, its missing parts supplied by reference TRBV11-3 and TRBJ2-7, is EAGVVQSPRYKIIEKKQPVAFWCNPISGHNTLYWYLQNLGQGPELLIRYENEEAVDDSQLPKDRFSAERLKGVDSTLKIQPAELGDSAVYLCASSFSGSFNEQYFGPGTRLTVT.

This clone was seen just once. J is TRBJ1-5 and V is TRBV19; D perhaps matches TRBD1 (5 bases). Germline CDR1 reads LNHDA; CDR2 reads SQIVND (reference sequence). CDR3 size: 14 residues. The V gene lost 3 bases and the J gene lost 6 bases, with 12 bases spanning the gap. The CDR3 nucleotides read TGTGCCAGTAGTATCGAAAGGGGCCGTCAGCCCCAGCATTTT. This encodes CASSIERGRQPQHF.

This clone was counted at least ten times. The chain joins TRBV7-9 to TRBJ2-3; 8 bases fit TRBD1. Per germline, CDR1 SEHNR and CDR2 FQNEAQ (reference sequence). The CDR3 covers 16 residues. The trim removed 1 base at V and 0 bases at J, leaving 3 bases unmatched. DNA of the CDR3: TGTGCCAGCAGCTTAGGGGGGACAGGAAGCACAGATACGCAGTATTTT. Its protein is CASSLGGTGSTDTQYF.

The rearrangement joins TRBV30 to TRBJ1-6, with no clear D. Trimming took off 3 bases at V and 0 bases at J, with 9 bases between the two ends. The CDR3 totals 15 residues. CDR1 and CDR2 from the germline V gene are GTSNPN and SVGIG (reference sequence). The CDR3 DNA sequence: TGTGCCTGGAGGGCGGAGAGCTCCTATAATTCACCCCTCCACTTT. Its protein product is CAWRAESSYNSPLHF. The full variable domain, in which reference TRBV30 and TRBJ1-6 provide the parts outside the CDR3, is SQTIHQWPATLVQPVGSPLSLECTVEGTSNPNLYWYRQAAGRGLQLLFYSVGIGQISSEVPQNLSASRPQDRQFILSSKKLLLSDSGFYLCAWRAESSYNSPLHFGNGTRLTVT.

The chain uses TRBV5-1 and TRBJ2-3; 8 bases are shared with TRBD2. J lost 4 bases, V lost 3 bases, and 13 bases had no gene match. Germline V CDR1 and CDR2: SGHRS, YFSETQ. The CDR3 has 17 residues. The CDR3 sequence is CASSSRAGLDAPDTQYF. Here the CDR3 DNA reads TGCGCCAGCAGCTCCCGCGCGGGACTAGACGCCCCAGATACGCAGTATTTT.

The chain has TRBV19 and TRBJ2-1; D unresolved. From germline, CDR1 is LNHDA and CDR2 SQIVND (reference sequence). The CDR3 runs 11 residues. V gave up 10 bases and J gave up 10 bases, with 14 bases separating them. CDR3 loop: CATWTAREQFF. CDR3 DNA sequence: TGTGCCACCTGGACGGCTCGGGAGCAGTTCTTC.

The rearrangement joins TRBV20-1 to TRBJ2-5; D call uncertain. Germline lookup yields CDR1 DFQATT and CDR2 SNEGSKA (reference sequence). The CDR3 is 11 amino acids. The CDR3, as DNA: TGCAGCGCCCACAGCCGAGAGACCCAGTACTTC. Its protein product is CSAHSRETQYF.

This chain uses TRBV5-6 with TRBJ2-7; the D is unclear. V gave up 2 bases and J gave up 2 bases, with 11 bases separating them. Germline values: CDR1 SGHDT, CDR2 YYEEEE. CDR3 size: 14 residues. The CDR3 spells CASSFGPDPYEQYF. In DNA form, the CDR3 reads TGTGCCAGCAGCTTTGGTCCGGACCCCTACGAGCAGTACTTC. The whole variable domain, filled in from reference TRBV5-6 and TRBJ2-7, reads DAGVTQSPTHLIKTRGQQVTLRCSPKSGHDTVSWYQQALGQGPQFIFQYYEEEERQRGNFPDRFSGHQFPNYSSELNVNALLLGDSALYLCASSFGPDPYEQYFGPGTRLTVT.

The gene calls are TRBV5-4 and TRBJ1-5; perhaps TRBD1 as D (6 bases). The CDR3 is made up of 15 amino acids. V lost 5 bases to trimming and J lost 0 bases, with 12 bases between them. Germline CDR1 reads SGHNT; CDR2 reads YYREEE (reference sequence). The CDR3 DNA follows: TGTGCCAGCAGAAAGGGGGTGGATAGCAATCAGCCCCAGCATTTT. It codes for CASRKGVDSNQPQHF.

The chain uses TRBV7-3 and TRBJ2-3; 8 nucleotides align to TRBD1. The CDR3 is made up of 16 amino acids. J was trimmed by 2 bases and V by 0 bases; bases with no gene match: 4. Per germline, CDR1 SGHTA and CDR2 FQGTGA. Written as DNA, the CDR3 is TGTGCCAGCAGCTTAACCGACAGGGGATACACAGATACGCAGTATTTT. It codes for CASSLTDRGYTDTQYF.

This sequence joins TRBV7-9 and TRBJ2-7; D unresolved. The CDR3 has 12 residues. The V end lost 5 bases, the J end lost 2 bases, and 7 bases lay between the germline ends. Germline V lookup: CDR1 SEHNR, CDR2 FQNEAQ (reference sequence). CDR3 bases: TGTGCCAGCAGCCAAGGTACCTACGAGCAGTACTTC. Translation gives CASSQGTYEQYF.

This clone has just a few counts. The chain has TRBV7-9 and TRBJ1-1; D remains ambiguous. Looked up from germline, CDR1 is SEHNR and CDR2 is FQNEAQ (reference sequence). The CDR3 totals 15 residues. V shed 3 bases and J shed 0 bases, with 11 bases lying between them. As DNA, the CDR3 is TGTGCCAGCAGCTTCCTCTCCGCAGTGAACACTGAAGCTTTCTTT. It translates to CASSFLSAVNTEAFF.

This clone was recorded once. The V call is TRBV19, the J call TRBJ2-3, with 10 bases identical to TRBD2. V lost 2 bases, J lost 4 bases, and 3 bases stayed unmatched. This CDR3 comprises 15 residues. Germline V gene sequence: CDR1 LNHDA, CDR2 SQIVND (reference sequence). CDR3 sequence: CASSILAGVPDTQYF. The CDR3 DNA sequence: TGTGCCAGTAGTATACTAGCGGGGGTTCCAGATACGCAGTATTTT.